These 18 T cell receptor beta chains originate from one sample sequenced in a study of cytomegalovirus exposure and HLA in healthy donors. The PCR ran on 60 Vbeta and 13 Jbeta primers. Repertoires were generated with immunoSEQ multiplex PCR, while TCRdb's copy carries only in-frame clones and drops some. The sample shows more than 150,000 clones, approximately 88% of them seen only once. Sample: PBMCs. These receptors all stem from a woman between 18 and 29 years old in good health and CMV-seronegative.

V is TRBV30 and J is TRBJ1-5, with D unclear. The CDR3 sequence is 14 residues long. V lost 2 bases and J lost 3, with 11 bases in between. Germline values: CDR1 GTSNPN, CDR2 SVGIG (reference sequence). The CDR3 nucleotides are TGTGCCTGGAGTATAGGAGGGCCCAATCAGCCCCAGCATTTT. Encoded protein: CAWSIGGPNQPQHF.

J is TRBJ2-1 and V is TRBV19; D may be TRBD2 (6 bases). The CDR3 sequence is 12 residues long. V lost 9 bases, J lost 3 bases, and 9 bases lay in between. The V gene's germline CDR1 is LNHDA and CDR2 SQIVND (reference sequence). CDR3 nucleotides: TGTGCCAGCGGGACTTTCTACAATGAGCAGTTCTTC. This gives the protein CASGTFYNEQFF.

The rearrangement uses TRBV2 and TRBJ1-6; the match to TRBD1 covers 10 bases. The CDR3 length is 16 residues. J lost 14 bases, V lost 6 bases, and 16 bases had no gene match. The germline CDR1 and CDR2 sequences are SNHLY and FYNNEI. The chain's CDR3 is CASRPDRGLFQFTLHF. The DNA for the CDR3 is TGTGCCAGCAGACCCGACAGGGGGCTTTTTCAATTCACCCTCCACTTT. The full variable domain, in which reference TRBV2 and TRBJ1-6 provide the parts outside the CDR3, is EPEVTQTPSHQVTQMGQEVILRCVPISNHLYFYWYRQILGQKVEFLVSFYNNEISEKSEIFDDQFSVERPDGSNFTLKIRSTKLEDSAMYFCASRPDRGLFQFTLHFGNGTRLTVT.

This clone occurred once. The rearrangement links TRBV25-1 to TRBJ2-7; 8 nucleotides match TRBD2. The CDR3 is 17 residues long. Germline CDR1 and CDR2: MGHDK and SYGVNS. Germline trimming cut 2 bases from V and 0 bases from J; bases unmatched to any gene: 9. Here the CDR3 reads CASSEGHWAGGSYEQYF. The CDR3 DNA follows: TGTGCCAGCAGTGAAGGGCACTGGGCGGGGGGCTCCTACGAGCAGTACTTC.

CDR3 bases: TGCGCCAGCAGCCCGGGACAGGTCAGTTCGGTTGAGCAGTTCTTC. Its protein is CASSPGQVSSVEQFF. The chain employs TRBV5-1 and TRBJ2-1; 8 nucleotides line up with TRBD1. After removal of 4 bases from V and 9 bases from J, the junction contained 12 bases not matched to a gene. CDR3 size: 15 residues. The germline V gene has CDR1 SGHRS and CDR2 YFSETQ.

The CDR3 DNA follows: TGTGCCAGCAGCTTGGGGGGGGGCCGTTCTGGAAACACCATATATTTT. Its translation is CASSLGGGRSGNTIYF. The rearrangement joins TRBV5-5 to TRBJ1-3; maybe TRBD1 (6 bases). The CDR3 sequence is 16 residues long. Between the trimmed V and J ends, which lost 0 bases and 1 base, there was a span of 11 bases. Germline V gene data show CDR1 as SGHKS and CDR2 as YYEKEE (reference sequence).

V usage is TRBV19 and J usage is TRBJ1-2; 8 bases agree with TRBD1. Germline V gives CDR1 LNHDA, CDR2 SQIVND (reference sequence). V lost 1 base, J lost 3 bases, and 4 bases stayed unmatched. The CDR3 is 15 residues long. The CDR3 here is CASSIAQQGDYGYTF. CDR3 in DNA: TGTGCCAGTAGTATAGCCCAACAGGGGGACTATGGCTACACCTTC.

The V and J genes are TRBV6-6 and TRBJ1-1; tentative D call: TRBD1 (6 bases). V was shortened by 11 bases and J by 1 base, with 17 bases between the two germline ends. CDR3 length: 14 residues. Germline CDR1 is MNHNY and CDR2 is SVGAGI (reference sequence). The CDR3 DNA reads as TGTGCCTCCCAGGGGAAACTTTCGAACACTGAAGCTTTCTTT. Protein: CASQGKLSNTEAFF.

The chain joins TRBV12-5 to TRBJ1-5; the match to TRBD1 covers 9 bases. The CDR3 is 16 residues long. The germline gives CDR1 LGHNT, CDR2 FRNRAP. V shed 1 base, J shed 6 bases, and the junction held 7 bases outside the gene matches. The CDR3 loop is CASGLGRQGGRQPQHF. DNA for the CDR3: TGTGCTAGTGGTTTGGGTAGACAGGGGGGACGTCAGCCCCAGCATTTT.

V is TRBV9 and J is TRBJ2-2; perhaps TRBD1 as D (6 bases). From germline, CDR1 is SGDLS and CDR2 YYNGEE. Trimming pared 3 bases from V and 7 bases from J, leaving 19 bases between. The CDR3 sequence is 16 residues long. The CDR3 nucleotides read TGTGCCAGCAGCGCCTACTCCGGGACATCCGGCGGGGAGCTGTTTTTT. It specifies CASSAYSGTSGGELFF.

The rearrangement uses TRBV27 and TRBJ1-5; TRBD1 is a possible D gene (6 bases). The V gene lost 2 bases and the J gene lost 7 bases, with 9 bases spanning the gap. Germline-derived CDR1 and CDR2 are MNHEY and SMNVEV (reference sequence). The CDR3 covers 13 residues. The chain's CDR3 is CASSLGTSQPQHF. In DNA, the CDR3 is TGTGCCAGCAGTTTAGGGACAAGCCAGCCCCAGCATTTT.

This chain joins TRBV19 and TRBJ1-2; maybe TRBD1 (6 bases). The CDR3 extends over 14 amino acids. Germline assignment: CDR1 LNHDA and CDR2 SQIVND (reference sequence). V shed 3 bases and J shed 6 bases, with 14 bases lying between them. The CDR3, as DNA: TGTGCCAGTAGTATGTGGAGGTCAGGGGATGGCTACACCTTC. It encodes CASSMWRSGDGYTF.

This chain connects TRBV28 to TRBJ2-5; 14 bases are a match to TRBD2. J was trimmed by 1 base and V by 3 bases; bases with no gene match: 4. Germline CDR1 and CDR2: MDHEN and SYDVKM. The CDR3 is 17 residues long. The CDR3 region is CASSLGLAGDVQETQYF. In nucleotides, the CDR3 is TGTGCCAGCAGTTTGGGACTAGCGGGGGACGTCCAAGAGACCCAGTACTTC.

V usage is TRBV5-1 and J usage is TRBJ1-2; TRBD1 might be the D (6 bases). V was cut by 2 bases and J by 6 bases, with 11 bases left in between. Germline V gene lookup returns CDR1 SGHRS and CDR2 YFSETQ. The CDR3 contains 13 residues. The CDR3 spells CASSLTGLDGYTF. The CDR3, as DNA: TGCGCCAGCAGCTTAACAGGGTTGGATGGCTACACCTTC.

The chain has TRBV18 and TRBJ1-5, with unresolved D. This CDR3 is built from 14 residues. Trimming left V 2 bases short and J 3 bases short, with 8 bases between. Germline lookup yields CDR1 KGHSH and CDR2 LQKENI. The CDR3 DNA reads as TGTGCCAGCTCACCAGGGCCTTCCAATCAGCCCCAGCATTTT. It translates to CASSPGPSNQPQHF.

The V call is TRBV6-5, the J call TRBJ2-7; D uncertain. CDR3 length: 13 residues. The V and J ends lost 5 bases and 9 bases respectively, with 17 bases between them. Looked up from germline, CDR1 is MNHEY and CDR2 is SVGAGI. The CDR3 protein is CASSELSTPVQYF. The CDR3 coding sequence is TGTGCCAGCAGTGAGCTATCGACTCCAGTGCAGTACTTC.

This chain uses TRBV6-4 with TRBJ1-1; possibly TRBD1 for D (6 bases). There are 15 residues in the CDR3. Trimming shortened V by 4 bases and J by 1 base, and 13 bases separated the two germline ends. The V gene's germline CDR1 is MRHNA and CDR2 SNTAGT. The CDR3 nucleotides are TGTGCCAGCAGTGTGCGAGGGGACACGAACACTGAAGCTTTCTTT. Residues: CASSVRGDTNTEAFF.

This chain links TRBV28 with TRBJ1-1, with D unresolved. V was cut by 6 bases and J by 2 bases, with 10 bases left in between. The CDR3 has 13 residues. Per the germline V gene, CDR1 is MDHEN and CDR2 is SYDVKM. The CDR3 reads CASRPGLNTEAFF. In nucleotides, the CDR3 is TGTGCCAGCAGACCCGGACTAAACACTGAAGCTTTCTTT.